This T cell receptor beta chain was recorded in a study of CD8+CD57+ T cells in acquired aplastic anemia. CDR3 length: 15 residues. The V gene end was trimmed by 7 bases and the J gene end by 5 bases; junction bases not matched to a gene: 12. The germline gives CDR1 ENHRY, CDR2 SYGVKD. TCR beta VDJ and CDR3 were profiled, and genomic DNA was the template. MiXCR was run by TCRdb on the reads, yielding one entry per CDR3 protein. The sample holds about 190,000 distinct CDR3 sequences, roughly half seen once. There are a few counts of this clonotype. V and J are TRBV10-3 and TRBJ2-7; 9 positions agree with TRBD1. The receptor was derived from a human donor in good health, serving as a control. Sequencing was done on a sample of sorted CD4+, CD8+, or CD8+CD57+ T cells (not recorded which) from PBMCs. CDR3 sequence (DNA): TGTGCCATCACCCCAGGGCCGGACAGGGGCCACGAGCAGTACTTC. It yields the protein CAITPGPDRGHEQYF.